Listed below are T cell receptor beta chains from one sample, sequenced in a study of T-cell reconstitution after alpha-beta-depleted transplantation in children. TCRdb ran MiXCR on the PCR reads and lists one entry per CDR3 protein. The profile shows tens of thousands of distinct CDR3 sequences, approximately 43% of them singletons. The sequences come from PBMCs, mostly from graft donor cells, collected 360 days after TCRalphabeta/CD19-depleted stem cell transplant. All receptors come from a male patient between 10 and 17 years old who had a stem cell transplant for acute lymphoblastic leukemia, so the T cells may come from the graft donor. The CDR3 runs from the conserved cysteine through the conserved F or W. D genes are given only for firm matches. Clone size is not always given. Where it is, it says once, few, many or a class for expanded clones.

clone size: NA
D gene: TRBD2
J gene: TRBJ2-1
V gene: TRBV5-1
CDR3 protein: CASSPPGLAGGYNEQFF
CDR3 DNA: TGCGCCAGCAGCCCGCCGGGACTAGCGGGGGGATACAATGAGCAGTTCTTC

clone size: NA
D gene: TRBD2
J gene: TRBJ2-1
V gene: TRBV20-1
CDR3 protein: CSKGKSGSPYNEQFF
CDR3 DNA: TGCAGTAAGGGTAAGAGCGGGAGTCCCTACAATGAGCAGTTCTTC

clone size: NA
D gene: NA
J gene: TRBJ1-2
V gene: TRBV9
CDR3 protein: CASSVGEGDYGYTF
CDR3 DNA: TGTGCCAGCAGCGTAGGGGAGGGGGACTATGGCTACACCTTC

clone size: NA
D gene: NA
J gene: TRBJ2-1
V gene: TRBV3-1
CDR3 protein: CASRNSSRQNNEQFF
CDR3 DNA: TGTGCCAGCAGGAATTCGTCGAGACAGAACAATGAGCAGTTCTTC

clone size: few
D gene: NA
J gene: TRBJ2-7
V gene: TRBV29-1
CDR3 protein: CSVRQETYEQYF
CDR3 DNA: TGCAGCGTTAGGCAGGAAACCTACGAGCAGTACTTC

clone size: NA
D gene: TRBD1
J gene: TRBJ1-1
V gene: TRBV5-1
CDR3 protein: CASSSQGTEAFF
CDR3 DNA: TGCGCCAGCAGCTCACAGGGGACTGAAGCTTTCTTT

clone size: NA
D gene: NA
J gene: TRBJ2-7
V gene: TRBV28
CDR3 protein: CASTPVLTGPYEQYF
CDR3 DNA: TGTGCCAGCACCCCCGTATTGACGGGACCCTACGAGCAGTACTTC

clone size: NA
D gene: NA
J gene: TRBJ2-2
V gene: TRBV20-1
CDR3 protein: CSARDTYTGELFF
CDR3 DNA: TGCAGTGCTAGGGACACCTACACCGGGGAGCTGTTTTTT

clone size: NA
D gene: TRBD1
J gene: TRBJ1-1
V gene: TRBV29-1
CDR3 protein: CSVEGKGQDIEAFF
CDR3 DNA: TGCAGCGTTGAAGGGAAGGGACAGGATATTGAAGCTTTCTTT

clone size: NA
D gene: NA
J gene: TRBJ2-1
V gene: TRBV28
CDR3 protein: CASLERSLKKYNEQFF
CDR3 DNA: TGTGCCAGCCTTGAGCGGTCCCTAAAGAAGTACAATGAGCAGTTCTTC

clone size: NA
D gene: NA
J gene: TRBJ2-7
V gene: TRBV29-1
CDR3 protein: CSVEGRSYEQYF
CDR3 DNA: TGCAGCGTTGAAGGGAGATCCTACGAGCAGTACTTC

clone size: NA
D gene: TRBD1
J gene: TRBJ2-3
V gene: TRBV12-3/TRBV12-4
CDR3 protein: CASTLYLTGVREDTQYF
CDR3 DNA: TGTGCCAGCACCCTTTACCTAACAGGGGTCCGGGAAGATACGCAGTATTTT

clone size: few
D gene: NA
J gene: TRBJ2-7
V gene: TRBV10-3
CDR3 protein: CAISPGGSPLSNEQYF
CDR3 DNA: TGTGCCATCAGCCCAGGGGGGAGCCCTCTATCTAACGAGCAGTACTTC

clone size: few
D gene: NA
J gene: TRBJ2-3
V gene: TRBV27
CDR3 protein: CASSLGKGVDTQYF
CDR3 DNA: TGTGCCAGCAGCCTAGGGAAGGGGGTAGATACGCAGTATTTT

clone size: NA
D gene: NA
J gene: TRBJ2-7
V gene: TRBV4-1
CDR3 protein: CASSQGEGIYEQYF
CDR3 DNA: TGCGCCAGCAGCCAAGGGGAAGGAATCTACGAGCAGTACTTC

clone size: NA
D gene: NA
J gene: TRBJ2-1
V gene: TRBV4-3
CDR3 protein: CASSQGILGGYNEQFF
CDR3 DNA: TGCGCCAGCAGCCAAGGGATACTAGGCGGCTACAATGAGCAGTTCTTC

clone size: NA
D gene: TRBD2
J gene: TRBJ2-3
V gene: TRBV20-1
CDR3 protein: CSALPAGNTDTQYF
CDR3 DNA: TGCAGTGCCCTACCAGCGGGGAACACAGATACGCAGTATTTT

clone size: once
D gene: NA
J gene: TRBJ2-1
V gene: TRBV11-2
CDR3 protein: CASSLAKRVNYNEQFF
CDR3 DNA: TGTGCCAGCAGCTTAGCTAAGAGGGTCAACTACAATGAGCAGTTCTTC

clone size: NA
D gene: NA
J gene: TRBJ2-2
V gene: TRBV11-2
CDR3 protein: CASRGGGTGELFF
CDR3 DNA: TGTGCCAGCAGAGGGGGGGGAACCGGGGAGCTGTTTTTT

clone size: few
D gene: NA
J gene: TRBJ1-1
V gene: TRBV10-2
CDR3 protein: CASSEIMNTEAFF
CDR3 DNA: TGCGCCAGCAGTGAGATAATGAACACTGAAGCTTTCTTT

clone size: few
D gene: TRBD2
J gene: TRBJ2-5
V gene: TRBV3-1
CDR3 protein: CASSQALAGEETQYF
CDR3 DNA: TGTGCCAGCAGCCAAGCCCTAGCGGGAGAAGAGACCCAGTACTTC

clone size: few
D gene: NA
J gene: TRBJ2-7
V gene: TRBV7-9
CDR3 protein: CASSFPGFYEQYF
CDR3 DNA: TGTGCCAGCAGCTTTCCAGGATTCTACGAGCAGTACTTC

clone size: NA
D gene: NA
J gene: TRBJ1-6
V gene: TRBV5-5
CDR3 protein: CASSTTGLSPLHF
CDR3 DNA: TGTGCCAGCAGCACTACAGGGTTGTCACCCCTCCACTTT

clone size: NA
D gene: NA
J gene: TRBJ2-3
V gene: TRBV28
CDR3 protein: CASGDAVGEDTQYF
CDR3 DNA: TGTGCCAGCGGCGACGCGGTTGGGGAGGACACGCAGTATTTT

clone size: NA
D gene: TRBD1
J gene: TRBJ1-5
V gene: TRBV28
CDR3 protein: CASSPGTGGLSNQPQHF
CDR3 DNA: TGTGCCAGCAGCCCCGGGACAGGGGGCTTGAGCAATCAGCCCCAGCATTTT

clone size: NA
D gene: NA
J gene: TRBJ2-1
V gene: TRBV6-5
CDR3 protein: CASSYKGIFSYNEQFF
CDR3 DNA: TGTGCCAGCAGTTACAAGGGGATTTTCTCCTACAATGAGCAGTTCTTC

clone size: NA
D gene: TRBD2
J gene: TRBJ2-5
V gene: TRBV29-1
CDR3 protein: CSVERGGPLRYQETQYF
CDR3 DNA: TGCAGCGTTGAACGCGGGGGGCCTCTCCGATACCAAGAGACCCAGTACTTC

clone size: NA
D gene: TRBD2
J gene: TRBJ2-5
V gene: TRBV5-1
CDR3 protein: CASSTTSGGETQYF
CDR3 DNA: TGCGCCAGCAGCACGACTAGCGGAGGGGAGACCCAGTACTTC